This T cell receptor (beta chain) was recorded in a study of vaccination effects on CD4 cells after COVID-19. Expansion of antigen-specific CD4+ T cells with viral peptide pools was carried out by the ViraFEST assay before sequencing. With 9 to 11 days of culture completed, CD4+ T cells were isolated. This clone has more than one count but fewer than ten. Its antigen is not known. CDR3 length: 15 residues. Germline CDR1 is SGHRS and CDR2 is YFSETQ. V was pared by 3 bases and J by 4 bases, with 7 bases of the junction left unmatched. Produced via immunoSEQ multiplex PCR; TCRdb's table is partial and in-frame only. Among around 22,000 clones listed, roughly 73% were seen once.

This TCR derives from a human donor who received a COVID-19 vaccine. The starting material was CD4+ T cells from PBMCs cultured with HCoV-229E spike peptides, obtained before COVID-19 vaccination. This chain links TRBV5-1 with TRBJ1-1; 9 bases map to TRBD1. DNA for the CDR3: TGCGCCAGCAGCTCCCCACAGGGGGCAAGCACTGAAGCTTTCTTT. The encoded protein is CASSSPQGASTEAFF. The variable domain in full, completed from reference TRBV5-1 and TRBJ1-1, reads KAGVTQTPRYLIKTRGQQVTLSCSPISGHRSVSWYQQTPGQGLQFLFEYFSETQRNKGNFPGRFSGRQFSNSRSEMNVSTLELGDSALYLCASSSPQGASTEAFFGQGTRLTVV.